This T cell receptor (beta chain) was documented in a study of regulatory T cells in long-lasting Graves disease. CDR3-region Arm-PCR and iRepertoire HTBI primers produced the TCR beta libraries. Each CDR3 protein is one row after TCRdb ran MiXCR on the multiplex PCR reads. The repertoire includes 450,000 or so distinct CDR3 sequences, 20% to 25% of them detected once, and about an eighth sits in the top ten. Time point indicated: persistent/refractory GD, antithyroid drugs over 5 years with positive TRAb. RNA from PBMCs was the source of the TCR library. A peripheral blood sample, 7 to 9 milliliters in volume, was drawn into EDTA tubes. The receptor comes from a female donor with Graves disease. The sample in question was peripheral blood mononuclear cells (PBMCs), obtained when the disease was refractory, from a patient treated with antithyroid drugs.

DNA of the CDR3: TGTGCCAGCAGTTCCACAGGGGGCGCGGGCAATGAGCAGTTCTTC. This encodes CASSSTGGAGNEQFF. The genes are TRBV28 and TRBJ2-1, with 9 bases matching TRBD1. V gave up 4 bases and J gave up 6 bases; unmatched junction bases: 7. The length of the CDR3 is 15 residues. Germline CDR1 and CDR2: MDHEN and SYDVKM.